A single sample is the source of the 17 T cell receptor beta chains below, sequenced in a study of cytomegalovirus exposure and HLA in healthy donors. This PCR relied on a set of 60 Vbeta primers and 13 Jbeta primers. This table comes from immunoSEQ multiplex PCR, and its TCRdb copy is limited to in-frame clones, with some not included. In the table there are about 150,000 clones, around three quarters of which are singletons. Sequencing was done on a sample of PBMCs. These receptors all stem from a middle-aged man in good health and CMV-seronegative.

The chain links TRBV30 to TRBJ2-7, with 7 bases lining up with TRBD2. The CDR3 is 14 residues long. With V trimmed by 0 bases and J by 7 bases, 9 bases remained unmatched. Germline CDR1 GTSNPN, CDR2 SVGIG (reference sequence). Here the CDR3 reads CAWSVKGGTREQYF. The CDR3 DNA is TGTGCCTGGAGTGTAAAGGGAGGGACCAGGGAGCAGTACTTC.

The CDR3, as DNA: TGTGCCAGCAGCCGGGACAGGGGGCGGGAGACCCAGTACTTC. This gives the protein CASSRDRGRETQYF. J is TRBJ2-5 and V is TRBV6-1, with TRBD1 identical over 12 bases. The V gene's germline CDR1 is MNHNS and CDR2 SASEGT. The J segment lost 5 bases and the V segment lost 6 bases, leaving 4 bases of the junction unmatched. The CDR3 length is 14 residues.

The CDR3 sequence is CASSGQFEFTEAFF. The CDR3 DNA follows: TGTGCCAGCAGCGGACAGTTTGAATTCACTGAAGCTTTCTTT. The gene calls are TRBV6-5 and TRBJ1-1; D may be TRBD1 (6 bases). The CDR3 has 14 amino acids. V was cut by 6 bases and J by 4 bases, with 15 bases left in between. The V gene's germline CDR1 is MNHEY and CDR2 SVGAGI.

This chain links TRBV11-2 with TRBJ2-7; the match to TRBD2 covers 9 bases. The CDR3 runs to 15 residues. Looked up from germline, CDR1 is SGHAT and CDR2 is FQNNGV. The ends lost 2 bases at V and 5 bases at J; junction bases unmatched: 7. CDR3 nucleotide sequence: TGTGCCAGCAGCTTAAACCCGACTAGCGGCGACGAGCAGTACTTC. This gives the protein CASSLNPTSGDEQYF.

The CDR3 DNA follows: TGTGCCAGCAGCGGCGGGAATGAGCAGTACTTC. Its protein product is CASSGGNEQYF. V gene TRBV9 combines with J gene TRBJ2-7; D possibly corresponds to TRBD2 (6 bases). Trimming left V 3 bases short and J 7 bases short, with 8 bases between. CDR3 size: 11 residues. Germline V gene sequence: CDR1 SGDLS, CDR2 YYNGEE.

This clone was counted a few times. This chain links TRBV18 with TRBJ2-5, with D hard to call. This CDR3 is 14 amino acids long. Germline V CDR1 and CDR2: KGHSH, LQKENI. Trimming took 0 bases from V and 4 from J, leaving 9 bases between them. The CDR3 protein is CASSPPREPETQYF. The CDR3 DNA reads as TGTGCCAGCTCACCACCGAGAGAACCAGAGACCCAGTACTTC.

This clone was counted a single time. This chain connects TRBV27 to TRBJ1-1; D perhaps matches TRBD1 (5 bases). V was pared by 3 bases and J by 0 bases, with 14 bases between. This CDR3 is built from 16 residues. CDR1 and CDR2 (germline): MNHEY, SMNVEV (reference sequence). Here the CDR3 reads CASSFGPGLLNTEAFF. DNA of the CDR3: TGTGCCAGCAGTTTTGGACCGGGACTCCTGAACACTGAAGCTTTCTTT.

In its sample, this clone was seen a few times. The chain employs TRBV30 and TRBJ2-3; possibly TRBD1 for D (5 bases). This CDR3 is built from 14 residues. CDR1 is GTSNPN and CDR2 is SVGIG in the germline V gene (reference sequence). Between the trimmed V and J ends, which lost 2 bases and 1 base, there was a span of 10 bases. The CDR3 DNA is TGTGCCTGGAGTTCGGACAAACGCACAGATACGCAGTATTTT. Translated, it gives CAWSSDKRTDTQYF.

The V gene is TRBV7-9, the J gene TRBJ2-1; tentative D call: TRBD1 (5 bases). CDR1 and CDR2 from the germline V gene are SEHNR and FQNEAQ (reference sequence). The CDR3 consists of 15 residues. Trimming took 2 bases from V and 7 from J, leaving 15 bases between them. The CDR3 sequence is CASSLLTTPGNEQFF. The CDR3 coding sequence is TGTGCCAGCAGCTTACTCACGACGCCAGGGAATGAGCAGTTCTTC. Looking up the rest from reference TRBV7-9 and TRBJ2-1 gives the full variable domain: DTGVSQNPRHKITKRGQNVTFRCDPISEHNRLYWYRQTLGQGPEFLTYFQNEAQLEKSRLLSDRFSAERPKGSFSTLEIQRTEQGDSAMYLCASSLLTTPGNEQFFGPGTRLTVL.

This chain links TRBV6-5 with TRBJ2-3; 10 nucleotides align to TRBD2. Germline CDR1 MNHEY, CDR2 SVGAGI. CDR3 size: 14 residues. The trim removed 8 bases at V and 5 bases at J, leaving 7 bases unmatched. The CDR3 DNA reads TGTGCCAGCTCAACTAGCGGGACAGGAGATACGCAGTATTTT. Translated: CASSTSGTGDTQYF.

In this sample, this clone turned up many times. V is TRBV6-1 and J is TRBJ2-1, with 7 bases fitting TRBD1. CDR1 MNHNS and CDR2 SASEGT come from the germline V gene. This CDR3 is built from 15 residues. With V trimmed by 2 bases and J by 6 bases, 7 bases remained unmatched. CDR3 loop: CASSENEGTANEQFF. The CDR3 DNA follows: TGTGCCAGCAGTGAAAATGAGGGGACAGCCAATGAGCAGTTCTTC.

This chain's CDR3 is CASSFGLAAAYEQYF. The CDR3 nucleotides are TGTGCCAGCAGCTTTGGACTAGCGGCTGCCTACGAGCAGTACTTC. The V gene is TRBV7-8, the J gene TRBJ2-7, with TRBD2 identical over 10 bases. This CDR3 is built from 15 residues. The junction had 4 bases not matched to a gene; V was cut back by 3 bases and J by 2 bases. The germline V gene encodes CDR1 SGHVS and CDR2 FQNEAQ. Using reference TRBV7-8 and TRBJ2-7 for the parts outside the CDR3, the full variable domain is GAGVSQSPRYKVAKRGQDVALRCDPISGHVSLFWYQQALGQGPEFLTYFQNEAQLDKSGLPSDRFFAERPEGSVSTLKIQRTQQEDSAVYLCASSFGLAAAYEQYFGPGTRLTVT.

About this clone: One end of the junction does not line up with germline, which may come from a read error. J is TRBJ1-2 and V is TRBV10-2; no firm D call. In germline, CDR1 is WSHSY, CDR2 SAAADI. The CDR3 runs 11 residues. CDR3 protein: CASSEGGNSFF. For the CDR3, the DNA is TGCGCCAGCAGTGAAGGAGGGAATTCCTTTTTC.

In its sample, this clone was seen a few times. V usage is TRBV28 and J usage is TRBJ1-3; no clear D gene. V shed 7 bases and J shed 0 bases, with 16 bases lying between them. The CDR3 extends over 16 amino acids. Germline lookup yields CDR1 MDHEN and CDR2 SYDVKM. The CDR3 DNA sequence: TGTGCCAGCACCCCGGGCGGGTTCGTCTCTGGAAACACCATATATTTT. Translated: CASTPGGFVSGNTIYF.

The chain employs TRBV5-8 and TRBJ2-3, with 8 positions matching TRBD2. Looked up from germline, CDR1 is SGHTS and CDR2 is YDEGEE. J lost 3 bases, V lost 0 bases, and 9 bases had no gene match. This CDR3 is 17 amino acids long. The CDR3 spells CASSLGFGRAWTDTQYF. As DNA, the CDR3 is TGTGCCAGCAGCTTGGGTTTCGGGAGGGCTTGGACAGATACGCAGTATTTT.

The chain is built from TRBV5-1 and TRBJ1-1; perhaps TRBD1 as D (5 bases). The CDR3 is 14 amino acids. Deletions cut 1 base from V and 3 bases from J, with 10 bases between. Germline CDR1 and CDR2: SGHRS and YFSETQ. The CDR3 nucleotides read TGCGCCAGCAGCTTGTTGTTGACAGACACTGAAGCTTTCTTT. The encoded protein is CASSLLLTDTEAFF. Based on the CDR3 plus reference TRBV5-1 and TRBJ1-1, the full variable domain is KAGVTQTPRYLIKTRGQQVTLSCSPISGHRSVSWYQQTPGQGLQFLFEYFSETQRNKGNFPGRFSGRQFSNSRSEMNVSTLELGDSALYLCASSLLLTDTEAFFGQGTRLTVV.

With respect to this clone: Other DNA sequences in the sample encode the same CDR3. This chain links TRBV15 with TRBJ1-4; D not certain. CDR1 is LNHNV, CDR2 YYDKDF, per germline (reference sequence). The CDR3 contains 15 residues. V lost 0 bases and J 8 bases, leaving 13 bases between the germline ends. As DNA, the CDR3 is TGTGCCACCAGCAGAGATCGCGGGCGCGAAGAAAAACTGTTTTTT. This sequence encodes CATSRDRGREEKLFF.